This is a list of T cell receptor beta chains from one sample in a study of T cell changes during pregnancy in multiple sclerosis. Clones were read by immunoSEQ multiplex PCR, and TCRdb kept only the in-frame ones, dropping some. The table includes approximately 100,000 clones, about 92% detected once. The sequences come from peripheral blood, collected in the second trimester of pregnancy. Receptors originate from a female donor with multiple sclerosis, enrolled in a pregnancy study. Each CDR3 is given with its conserved first and last residue. D genes are given only for firm matches. Clone size is stated in some rows and not others, as once, few, many or a class when expanded.

V: TRBV7-8; D: NA; size: NA; J: TRBJ1-2; CDR3: CASSLYAQEDGGYTF; DNA: TGTGCCAGCAGCTTATATGCCCAGGAAGACGGTGGCTACACCTTC
V: TRBV7-2; D: NA; size: NA; J: TRBJ2-3; CDR3: CASKKEGLPGVGTQYF; DNA: TGTGCCAGCAAAAAGGAGGGTCTCCCGGGGGTCGGTACGCAGTATTTT
V: TRBV19; D: NA; size: NA; J: TRBJ1-5; CDR3: CASSTNPRGYQPQHF; DNA: TGTGCCAGTAGTACCAACCCCAGGGGCTATCAGCCCCAGCATTTT
V: TRBV5-4; D: NA; size: NA; J: TRBJ2-7; CDR3: CASSFIGTRYEQYF; DNA: TGTGCCAGCAGCTTCATCGGGACTCGATACGAGCAGTACTTC
V: TRBV29-1; D: NA; size: NA; J: TRBJ2-3; CDR3: CSVHSPGVDTQYF; DNA: TGCAGCGTTCACTCCCCAGGGGTTGATACGCAGTATTTT
V: TRBV11-2; D: TRBD1; size: few; J: TRBJ2-7; CDR3: CASSFGTGIYEQYF; DNA: TGTGCCAGCAGCTTCGGGACAGGGATCTACGAGCAGTACTTC
V: TRBV10-2; D: TRBD1; size: NA; J: TRBJ1-1; CDR3: CASSLDRGPVVVENTEAFF; DNA: TGCGCCAGCAGCTTAGACAGGGGGCCCGTAGTCGTAGAGAACACTGAAGCTTTCTTT
V: TRBV19; D: TRBD1; size: NA; J: TRBJ2-2; CDR3: CASGTGRINTGELFF; DNA: TGTGCCAGCGGGACAGGGAGGATAAACACCGGGGAGCTGTTTTTT
V: TRBV5-1; D: TRBD1; size: NA; J: TRBJ1-1; CDR3: CASSFPGQGGEAFF; DNA: TGCGCCAGCAGCTTCCCGGGACAGGGTGGTGAAGCTTTCTTT
V: TRBV19; D: NA; size: NA; J: TRBJ2-5; CDR3: CASSFGGTETQYF; DNA: TGTGCCAGTAGTTTTGGAGGAACGGAGACCCAGTACTTC
V: TRBV9; D: NA; size: NA; J: TRBJ2-4; CDR3: CASSVRDTPGNIQYF; DNA: TGTGCCAGCAGCGTACGCGACACCCCAGGCAACATTCAGTACTTC
V: TRBV5-6; D: NA; size: once; J: TRBJ2-3; CDR3: CASRFDRLTDTQYF; DNA: TGTGCCAGCAGGTTCGACAGGCTCACAGATACGCAGTATTTT
V: TRBV5-4; D: TRBD1; size: few; J: TRBJ1-1; CDR3: CASIRSLTGENTEAFF; DNA: TGTGCCAGCATCCGATCCTTAACAGGGGAGAACACTGAAGCTTTCTTT
V: TRBV7-9; D: NA; size: NA; J: TRBJ1-6; CDR3: CASSTGSYNSPLHF; DNA: TGTGCCAGCAGCACAGGGTCGTATAATTCACCCCTCCACTTT
V: TRBV27; D: NA; size: NA; J: TRBJ2-3; CDR3: CASLRAGSTDTQYF; DNA: TGTGCCAGCCTCCGGGCGGGTAGCACAGATACGCAGTATTTT
V: TRBV4-1; D: NA; size: NA; J: TRBJ1-1; CDR3: CASSQLSGGWTEAFF; DNA: TGCGCCAGCAGCCAATTGTCGGGGGGTTGGACTGAAGCTTTCTTT
V: TRBV7-2; D: NA; size: NA; J: TRBJ2-7; CDR3: CASSLGRGPPNEQYF; DNA: TGTGCCAGCAGCTTAGGGCGGGGGCCCCCCAACGAGCAGTACTTC
V: TRBV18; D: NA; size: NA; J: TRBJ1-1; CDR3: CASSPRPGQIVTEAFF; DNA: TGTGCCAGCTCACCTCGACCGGGACAAATAGTAACTGAAGCTTTCTTT
V: TRBV6-1; D: TRBD2; size: NA; J: TRBJ2-2; CDR3: CASSEWDSGSANTGELFF; DNA: TGTGCCAGCAGTGAATGGGATAGCGGGTCTGCGAACACCGGGGAGCTGTTTTTT
V: TRBV28; D: NA; size: NA; J: TRBJ1-1; CDR3: CASRRGGGTEAFF; DNA: TGTGCCAGCAGACGGGGGGGCGGAACTGAAGCTTTCTTT
V: TRBV28; D: NA; size: NA; J: TRBJ1-2; CDR3: CASSLPIREVGYTF; DNA: TGTGCCAGCAGTTTACCCATCCGGGAGGTCGGCTACACCTTC
V: TRBV29-1; D: NA; size: NA; J: TRBJ1-1; CDR3: CSVDRTGGGAFF; DNA: TGCAGCGTTGATCGGACTGGGGGGGGAGCTTTCTTT
V: TRBV28; D: NA; size: NA; J: TRBJ1-2; CDR3: CASRRTFTANYGYTF; DNA: TGTGCCAGCAGACGAACATTTACAGCTAACTATGGCTACACCTTC
V: TRBV18; D: NA; size: NA; J: TRBJ2-3; CDR3: CASSLIGYADTQYF; DNA: TGTGCCAGCTCACTAATCGGGTACGCAGATACGCAGTATTTT
V: TRBV7-8; D: TRBD1; size: NA; J: TRBJ1-6; CDR3: CASSLLRGPSNSPLHF; DNA: TGTGCCAGCAGCCTACTAAGGGGGCCTTCTAATTCACCCCTCCACTTT
V: TRBV28; D: NA; size: NA; J: TRBJ2-1; CDR3: CATGGDEQFF; DNA: TGTGCCACGGGCGGGGATGAGCAGTTCTTC
V: TRBV10-3; D: TRBD1; size: NA; J: TRBJ1-2; CDR3: CAIKPGQGNYGYTF; DNA: TGTGCCATCAAGCCGGGACAGGGAAACTATGGCTACACCTTC
V: TRBV19; D: TRBD1; size: NA; J: TRBJ1-1; CDR3: CASRQDHRGYTEAFF; DNA: TGTGCCAGTAGACAGGACCACAGGGGTTACACTGAAGCTTTCTTT
V: TRBV19; D: NA; size: NA; J: TRBJ1-5; CDR3: CASSGGGNQPQHF; DNA: TGTGCCAGTAGTGGGGGGGGGAATCAGCCCCAGCATTTT
V: TRBV28; D: TRBD1; size: NA; J: TRBJ1-2; CDR3: CASSFGTGGLGYTF; DNA: TGTGCCAGCAGTTTCGGGACAGGGGGCCTTGGCTACACCTTC
V: TRBV5-1; D: NA; size: NA; J: TRBJ2-7; CDR3: CATSAGTNPSYEQYF; DNA: TGCGCCACCTCAGCCGGGACAAATCCTTCCTACGAGCAGTACTTC
V: TRBV6-1; D: NA; size: NA; J: TRBJ1-1; CDR3: CASSERRGLNTEAFF; DNA: TGTGCCAGCAGTGAACGACGGGGGTTGAACACTGAAGCTTTCTTT
V: TRBV28; D: NA; size: NA; J: TRBJ1-5; CDR3: CASREAGDGNQPQHF; DNA: TGTGCCAGCAGGGAGGCTGGGGATGGCAATCAGCCCCAGCATTTT
V: TRBV2; D: TRBD1; size: NA; J: TRBJ2-7; CDR3: CASTNRGTGGPREQYF; DNA: TGTGCCAGCACGAACAGGGGGACAGGAGGGCCTCGCGAGCAGTACTTC
V: TRBV27; D: NA; size: NA; J: TRBJ1-5; CDR3: CATGLGGAQHF; DNA: TGTGCCACCGGCCTCGGGGGAGCCCAGCATTTT
V: TRBV30; D: TRBD1; size: NA; J: TRBJ1-6; CDR3: CAWINGDRGSPLHF; DNA: TGTGCCTGGATCAACGGGGACAGGGGTTCACCCCTCCACTTT
V: TRBV2; D: NA; size: NA; J: TRBJ1-4; CDR3: CARGGPQRAEKLFF; DNA: TGTGCCAGGGGAGGGCCTCAGAGGGCTGAAAAACTGTTTTTT
V: TRBV5-4; D: NA; size: NA; J: TRBJ2-5; CDR3: CASSPATTHQETQYF; DNA: TGTGCCAGCAGCCCCGCGACTACCCACCAAGAGACCCAGTACTTC
V: TRBV5-1; D: TRBD1; size: NA; J: TRBJ2-5; CDR3: CASSLWTGRGEETQYF; DNA: TGCGCCAGCAGCTTGTGGACAGGGCGGGGTGAAGAGACCCAGTACTTC
V: TRBV10-2; D: NA; size: NA; J: TRBJ1-3; CDR3: CASRQGGHSGNTIYF; DNA: TGCGCCAGCAGACAAGGGGGTCACTCTGGAAACACCATATATTTT
V: TRBV28; D: NA; size: NA; J: TRBJ1-1; CDR3: CASSSPPAEAFF; DNA: TGTGCCAGCAGTTCCCCCCCCGCTGAAGCTTTCTTT
V: TRBV15; D: TRBD2; size: NA; J: TRBJ2-1; CDR3: CATSRETPDLAKAGVGNEQFF; DNA: TGTGCCACCAGCAGAGAAACTCCCGACTTGGCCAAAGCGGGAGTCGGAAATGAGCAGTTCTTC
V: TRBV13; D: NA; size: NA; J: TRBJ2-7; CDR3: CASSGGGEQYF; DNA: TGTGCCAGCAGCGGAGGTGGCGAGCAGTACTTC
V: TRBV5-4; D: TRBD1; size: NA; J: TRBJ1-4; CDR3: CASSLMGTGGEKLFF; DNA: TGTGCCAGCAGCTTGATGGGGACAGGGGGTGAAAAACTGTTTTTT
V: TRBV7-8; D: TRBD2; size: NA; J: TRBJ2-1; CDR3: CASSFGTSGGSSYNEQFF; DNA: TGTGCCAGCAGCTTCGGGACTAGCGGGGGGAGCTCCTACAATGAGCAGTTCTTC
V: TRBV11-2; D: NA; size: NA; J: TRBJ2-5; CDR3: CASSLEGPIQETQYF; DNA: TGTGCCAGCAGCTTGGAGGGACCTATACAAGAGACCCAGTACTTC
V: TRBV7-3; D: NA; size: NA; J: TRBJ2-3; CDR3: CASSFTGSSTDTQYF; DNA: TGTGCCAGCAGTTTTACCGGGTCTTCCACAGATACGCAGTATTTT
V: TRBV18; D: TRBD1; size: NA; J: TRBJ2-7; CDR3: CASSPGQGDQQYF; DNA: TGTGCCAGCTCACCGGGACAGGGTGACCAGCAGTACTTC
V: TRBV28; D: NA; size: NA; J: TRBJ2-7; CDR3: CASSLEGEEQYF; DNA: TGTGCCAGCAGTTTAGAGGGAGAAGAGCAGTACTTC
V: TRBV28; D: TRBD2; size: NA; J: TRBJ2-3; CDR3: CASSPEGGATFTDTQYF; DNA: TGTGCCAGCAGTCCCGAGGGAGGGGCCACCTTCACAGATACGCAGTATTTT
V: TRBV10-3; D: TRBD1; size: NA; J: TRBJ1-5; CDR3: CAISESRTGGSNQPQHF; DNA: TGTGCCATCAGTGAGTCTAGGACAGGAGGCAGCAATCAGCCCCAGCATTTT
V: TRBV5-1; D: NA; size: NA; J: TRBJ2-7; CDR3: CASSISGSSYEQYF; DNA: TGCGCCAGCTCGATATCTGGGAGCTCCTACGAGCAGTACTTC
V: TRBV28; D: NA; size: NA; J: TRBJ2-7; CDR3: CASSLWEGQQYF; DNA: TGTGCCAGCAGTTTATGGGAGGGGCAGCAGTACTTC
V: TRBV27; D: TRBD1; size: NA; J: TRBJ2-2; CDR3: CASSLTGGWVGELFF; DNA: TGTGCCAGCAGTTTGACAGGGGGGTGGGTAGGGGAGCTGTTTTTT
V: TRBV27; D: TRBD2; size: NA; J: TRBJ2-1; CDR3: CASSLRLAGSNEQFF; DNA: TGTGCCAGCAGTTTACGACTAGCGGGATCTAATGAGCAGTTCTTC